This TCR beta chain is drawn from a study of T cell responses to AZD1222 COVID-19 vaccine (dated by TCRdb to the early 2020s). Notes on the research overall: AZD1222 recipients whose second dose came at about 4 weeks and those whose second dose came at about 12 weeks were combined into one group, since spike-specific TCR depth and breadth did not differ between the two schedules. TCR sequencing covered fewer than 250 trial participants: about 210 given two doses of AZD1222 and approximately 26 given two doses of MenACWY control vaccine. Trial participants were enrolled by age into subgroups of 18-55, 56-69 and 70-plus years, and 148, 28 and 57 TCR-sequenced participants, respectively, were included in these subgroups.

What the time point label conveys for this sample: baseline before first vaccination. Vaccinee samples came from UK trials COV001 and COV002, including a single-blind randomized controlled phase 2/3 trial of AZD1222 (ChAdOx1 nCoV-19) in healthy adults. Trial participant PBMC samples were collected at day 0 and day 28 after the second dose for TCRbeta chain sequencing. General conclusions and limits of the study: Only six AZD1222 recipients were SARS-CoV-2 seropositive at baseline, limiting conclusions about previously exposed vaccinees. No day 14 peak-response samples were available, so repertoires were characterized only after the peak T cell response. The 56-69-year group was small, and its depth increase did not reach significance, likely because of low power. Participants were mostly white British and included more females than males, and it was suggested by the authors that clonal diversity may have been underestimated. Reportedly, close to half of the unique spike-specific TCRs recognized epitopes lying outside the regions that are mutated in the B.1.351 and B.1.1.7 variants. Vaccine-associated CD4 TCRs spanned the whole spike protein, with dominant responses in regions 160-218 and 743-854. After two AZD1222 doses, spike-specific TCR breadth and depth were significantly higher than at day 0 and than in MenACWY recipients.

Based on the germline V gene, the CDR1 and CDR2 sequences are SNHLY and FYNNEI. The CDR3 covers 16 residues, taking in both the cysteine and the phenylalanine. The read is trimmed to its CDR3 DNA, 48 bases read in frame from base 1. Trimming costs V 5 bases and J 5 bases, and their ends lie 19 bases apart. The CDR3 regions of human TCRbeta chains were analyzed by immunosequencing. On the authors' methods: Repertoire TCRs were checked for matches against a reference library of SARS-CoV-2-specific TCRs that had been generated using the MIRA antigen-specificity platform. Breadth meant the fraction of unique TCRs that were SARS-CoV-2-associated, whereas depth meant the fraction of total T cells that were SARS-CoV-2-associated. Using the MIRA data, every spike-specific TCR was mapped to the spike region that the TCR reacted to and assigned to either a CD4 or a CD8 class. Log10-transformed breadth and depth values were compared by one-way ANOVA with Sidak's multiple comparisons tests. Drawn from immuneACCESS, this table holds only the in-frame rearrangements with V and J called that TCRdb kept. Clones are partly lost; checked studies trace under half to an unresolved V gene and leave the rest unexplained. The V and J calls and clone size are taken from that table; D and trimming were inferred from the DNA. For this sample the table gives 120,000 or so clones, of which 88% were detected only once. Of the sample, over 1.5% falls within the top ten clones.

This clone was seen only a few times. This clone's antigen is unknown. No base quality values were provided; no much bigger clone lies one nucleotide off. The clonotype was recovered from an adult in good health. The sequencing used peripheral blood, collected on day 0 of AZD1222 vaccination. The chain is assembled from TRBV2 and TRBJ1-5; no D segment can be confidently identified. The base sequence is TGTGCCAGCAGTTTCTCGTGGGCTATTCGGGATCAGCCCCAGCATTTT. This gives the protein CASSFSWAIRDQPQHF.